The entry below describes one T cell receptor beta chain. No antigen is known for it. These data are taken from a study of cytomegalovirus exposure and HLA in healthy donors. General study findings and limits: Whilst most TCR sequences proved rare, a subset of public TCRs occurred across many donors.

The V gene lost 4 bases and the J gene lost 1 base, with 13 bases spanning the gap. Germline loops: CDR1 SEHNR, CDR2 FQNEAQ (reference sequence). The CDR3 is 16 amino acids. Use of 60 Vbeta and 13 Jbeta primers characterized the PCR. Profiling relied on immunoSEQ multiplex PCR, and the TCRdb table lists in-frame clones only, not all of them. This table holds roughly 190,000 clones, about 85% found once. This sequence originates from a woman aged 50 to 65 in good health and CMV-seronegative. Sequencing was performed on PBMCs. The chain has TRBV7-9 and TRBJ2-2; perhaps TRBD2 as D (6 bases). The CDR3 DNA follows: TGTGCCAGCAGCTCCCCGTGGAGGGAGAACACCGGGGAGCTGTTTTTT. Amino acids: CASSSPWRENTGELFF.